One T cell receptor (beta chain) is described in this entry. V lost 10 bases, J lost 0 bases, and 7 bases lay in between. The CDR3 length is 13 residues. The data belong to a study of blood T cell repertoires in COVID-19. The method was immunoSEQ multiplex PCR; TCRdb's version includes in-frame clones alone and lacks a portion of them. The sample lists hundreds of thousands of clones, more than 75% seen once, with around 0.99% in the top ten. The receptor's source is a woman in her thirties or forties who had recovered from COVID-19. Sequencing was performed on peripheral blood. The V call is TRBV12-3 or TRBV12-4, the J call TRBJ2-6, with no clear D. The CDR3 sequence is CATRYSGANVLTF. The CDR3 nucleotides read TGTGCCACCAGATACTCTGGGGCCAACGTCCTGACTTTC.